In this sample, the clone carrying this T cell receptor beta chain turned up a few times. What it recognizes is unknown. TCRdb re-derived calls from the 5' RACE reads in MiXCR, one entry per CDR3 protein. The sample includes about 550,000 distinct CDR3 sequences, roughly 21% of them seen just once. There are 15 residues in the CDR3. From germline, CDR1 is SGHAT and CDR2 FQDESV (reference sequence). Between the trimmed V and J ends, which lost 6 bases and 2 bases, there was a span of 13 bases. The data were obtained in a study of T cells after yellow fever vaccination. Turning to the study itself: SMART-Seq v4 Ultra Low Input served to prepare low-cell-number fractions. Study-level points and caveats: Overlap between CD4 and CD8 compartments was detected for a small share of clonotypes. Though it reached lower strength, the secondary response hit its peak faster, day 5 versus 15.

The specimen comprised PBMCs, sampled 15 days after the yellow fever booster vaccination. The chain joins TRBV11-1 to TRBJ2-2, with a tentative D call TRBD2 (5 bases). The receptor was derived from a man aged 25 to 45 who received the YFV17D yellow fever vaccine. The CDR3 bases are TGTGCCAGCAGTCCCACCGGGATAAACACCGGGGAGCTGTTTTTT. Translated: CASSPTGINTGELFF.